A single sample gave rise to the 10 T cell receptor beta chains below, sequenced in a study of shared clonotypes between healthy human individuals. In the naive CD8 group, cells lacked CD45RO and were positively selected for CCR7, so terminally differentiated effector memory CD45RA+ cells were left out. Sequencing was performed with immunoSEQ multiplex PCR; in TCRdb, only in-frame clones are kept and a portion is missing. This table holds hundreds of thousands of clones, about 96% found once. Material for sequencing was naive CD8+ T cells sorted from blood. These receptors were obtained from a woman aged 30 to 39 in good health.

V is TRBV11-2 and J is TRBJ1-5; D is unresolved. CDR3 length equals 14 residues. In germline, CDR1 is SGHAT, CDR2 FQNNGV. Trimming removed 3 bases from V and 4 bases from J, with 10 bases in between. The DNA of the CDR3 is TGTGCCAGCAGCTTGGAGGTAGGGAATCAGCCCCAGCATTTT. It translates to CASSLEVGNQPQHF.

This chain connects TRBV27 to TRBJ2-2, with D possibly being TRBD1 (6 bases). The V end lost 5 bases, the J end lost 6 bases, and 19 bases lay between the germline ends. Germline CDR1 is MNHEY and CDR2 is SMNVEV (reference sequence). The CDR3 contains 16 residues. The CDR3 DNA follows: TGTGCCAGCAGTCACCTCGGGACAATTGGGGCCGGGGAGCTGTTTTTT. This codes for CASSHLGTIGAGELFF.

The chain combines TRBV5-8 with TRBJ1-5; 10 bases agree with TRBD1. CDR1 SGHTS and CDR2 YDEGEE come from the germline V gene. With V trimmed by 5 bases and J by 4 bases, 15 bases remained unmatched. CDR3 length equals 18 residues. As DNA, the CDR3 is TGTGCCAGCAGAACCGACAGGGGGCTACCTTCCCTAAATCAGCCCCAGCATTTT. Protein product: CASRTDRGLPSLNQPQHF.

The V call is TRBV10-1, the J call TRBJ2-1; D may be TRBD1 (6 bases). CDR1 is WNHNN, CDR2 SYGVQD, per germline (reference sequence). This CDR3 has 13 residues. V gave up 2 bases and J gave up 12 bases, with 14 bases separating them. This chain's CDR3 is CASSEAWTVGQFF. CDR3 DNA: TGCGCCAGCAGTGAGGCATGGACAGTCGGGCAGTTCTTC.

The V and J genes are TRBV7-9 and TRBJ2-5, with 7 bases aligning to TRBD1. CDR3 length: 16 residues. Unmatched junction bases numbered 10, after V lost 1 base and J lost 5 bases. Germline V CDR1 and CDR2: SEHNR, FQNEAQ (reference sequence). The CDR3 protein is CASSLEDREWMETQYF. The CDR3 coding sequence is TGTGCCAGCAGCTTAGAAGACAGGGAATGGATGGAGACCCAGTACTTC.

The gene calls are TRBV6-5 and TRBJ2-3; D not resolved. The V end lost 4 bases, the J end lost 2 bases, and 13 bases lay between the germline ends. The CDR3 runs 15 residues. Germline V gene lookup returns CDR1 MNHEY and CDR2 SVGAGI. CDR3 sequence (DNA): TGTGCCAGCAGTTCCAGTGAGAGGCCCACAGATACGCAGTATTTT. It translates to CASSSSERPTDTQYF.

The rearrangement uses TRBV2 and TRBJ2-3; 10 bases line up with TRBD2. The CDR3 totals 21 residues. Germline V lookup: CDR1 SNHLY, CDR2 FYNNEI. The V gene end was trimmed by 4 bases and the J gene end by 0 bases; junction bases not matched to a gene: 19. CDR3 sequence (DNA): TGTGCCAGCAGTGTCAGAGATGGCGGGCAGCGGGAGGGGGACAGCACAGATACGCAGTATTTT. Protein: CASSVRDGGQREGDSTDTQYF.

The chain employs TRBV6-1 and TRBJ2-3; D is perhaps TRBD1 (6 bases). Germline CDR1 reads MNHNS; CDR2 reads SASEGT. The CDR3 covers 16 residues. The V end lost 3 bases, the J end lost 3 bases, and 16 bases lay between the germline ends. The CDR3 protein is CASSDFGRGGTDTQYF. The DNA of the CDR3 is TGTGCCAGCAGTGATTTCGGCAGGGGCGGGACAGATACGCAGTATTTT.

CDR3 in DNA: TGTGCCAGCAGTGCTTTAGGGGATGAAAAACTGTTTTTT. Its translation is CASSALGDEKLFF. J is TRBJ1-4 and V is TRBV2, with TRBD1 as a possible D gene (5 bases). V dropped 4 bases and J dropped 6 bases, with 9 bases sitting between them. This CDR3 spans 13 amino acids. Germline CDR1 and CDR2: SNHLY and FYNNEI.

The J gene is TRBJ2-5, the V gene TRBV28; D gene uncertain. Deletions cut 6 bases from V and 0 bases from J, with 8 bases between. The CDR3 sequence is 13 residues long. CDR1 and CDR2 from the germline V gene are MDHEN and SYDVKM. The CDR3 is CASRTLYQETQYF. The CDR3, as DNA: TGTGCCAGCAGGACATTGTACCAAGAGACCCAGTACTTC.